The clone carrying this TCR beta chain was detected ten times or more. Its antigen is not known. The data derive from a study of metastatic and nonmetastatic thyroid tumors. At the level of the study: Patients with malignant and benign thyroid disease provided blood and tumor or nodule tissue, whose repertoires were compared. Study-wide results and caveats: Patients with malignant thyroid tumors reportedly had significantly higher TCR beta diversity than those with benign nodules, in blood and tumor.

Using MiXCR, TCRdb re-called clones from the PCR reads. This sample has 89,000 or so clones, with around 9.2% found just once. Patients underwent thyroid surgery, and none had received any treatment before it. This clonotype was sampled from a female donor with papillary thyroid cancer or a benign thyroid nodule (not recorded which). Some clones in this sample may be carry-over from other donors' samples. The source material was blood.

The CDR3 nucleotides read TGCAGCGTCCCTCAGGGACAGGGGAATGGCTACACCTTC. Encoded protein: CSVPQGQGNGYTF. This chain uses TRBV29-1 with TRBJ1-2; 10 bases are a match to TRBD1. CDR1 is SQVTM and CDR2 is ANQGSEA in the germline V gene. This CDR3 comprises 13 residues. The junction had 7 bases not matched to a gene; V was cut back by 6 bases and J by 6 bases.